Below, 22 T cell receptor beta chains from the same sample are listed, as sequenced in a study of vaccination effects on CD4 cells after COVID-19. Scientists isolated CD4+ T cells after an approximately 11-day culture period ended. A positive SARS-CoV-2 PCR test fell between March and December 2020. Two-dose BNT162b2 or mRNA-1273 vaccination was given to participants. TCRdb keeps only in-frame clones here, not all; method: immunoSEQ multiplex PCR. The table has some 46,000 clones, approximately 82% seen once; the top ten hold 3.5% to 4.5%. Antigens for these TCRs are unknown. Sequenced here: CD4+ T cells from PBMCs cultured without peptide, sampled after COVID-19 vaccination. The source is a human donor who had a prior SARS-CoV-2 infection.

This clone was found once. CDR3 nucleotides: TGTGCCAGCAGTTTCGGGACAGTTGGAAATCAGCCCCAGCATTTT. It specifies CASSFGTVGNQPQHF. V usage is TRBV28 and J usage is TRBJ1-5; 7 bases map to TRBD1. The junction had 6 bases not matched to a gene; V was cut back by 3 bases and J by 4 bases. The CDR3 runs to 15 residues. Germline loops: CDR1 MDHEN, CDR2 SYDVKM. Looking up the rest from reference TRBV28 and TRBJ1-5 gives the full variable domain: DVKVTQSSRYLVKRTGEKVFLECVQDMDHENMFWYRQDPGLGLRLIYFSYDVKMKEKGDIPEGYSVSREKKERFSLILESASTNQTSMYLCASSFGTVGNQPQHFGDGTRLSIL.

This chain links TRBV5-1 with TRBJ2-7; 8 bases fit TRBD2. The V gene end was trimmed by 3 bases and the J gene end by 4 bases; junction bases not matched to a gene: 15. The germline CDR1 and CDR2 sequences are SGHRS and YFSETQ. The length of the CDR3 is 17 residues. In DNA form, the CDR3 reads TGCGCCAGCAGCTCTCGACCCGGCGTTAGCGGGACGTACGAGCAGTACTTC. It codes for CASSSRPGVSGTYEQYF.

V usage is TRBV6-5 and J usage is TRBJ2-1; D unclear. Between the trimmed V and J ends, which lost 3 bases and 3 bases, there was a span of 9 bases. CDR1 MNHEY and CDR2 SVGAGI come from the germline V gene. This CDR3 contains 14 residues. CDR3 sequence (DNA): TGTGCCAGCAGTTATGTTGGGAACTACAATGAGCAGTTCTTC. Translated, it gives CASSYVGNYNEQFF.

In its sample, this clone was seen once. Here the CDR3 DNA reads TGTGCCAGCAGTTGGAGGGGACTAGCGGGACTAGAGACCCAGTACTTC. This codes for CASSWRGLAGLETQYF. The chain recombines TRBV7-9 with TRBJ2-5; TRBD2 agrees at 13 bases. Germline loops: CDR1 SEHNR, CDR2 FQNEAQ (reference sequence). The CDR3 has 16 amino acids. Trimming at V came to 6 bases and at J to 4 bases, leaving 8 bases not matched to a gene.

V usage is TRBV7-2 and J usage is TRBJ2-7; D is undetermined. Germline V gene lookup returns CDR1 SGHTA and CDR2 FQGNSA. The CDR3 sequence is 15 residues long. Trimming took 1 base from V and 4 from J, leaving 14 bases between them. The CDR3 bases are TGTGCCAGCAGCTTAGGTGTCGGGTCGCGGTACGAGCAGTACTTC. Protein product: CASSLGVGSRYEQYF.

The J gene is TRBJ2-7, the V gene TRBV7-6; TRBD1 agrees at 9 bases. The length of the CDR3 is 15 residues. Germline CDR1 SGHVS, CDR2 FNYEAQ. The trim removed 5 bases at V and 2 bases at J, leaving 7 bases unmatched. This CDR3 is CASSPGTGPTYEQYF. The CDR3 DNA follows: TGTGCCAGCAGCCCCGGGACAGGGCCAACCTACGAGCAGTACTTC.

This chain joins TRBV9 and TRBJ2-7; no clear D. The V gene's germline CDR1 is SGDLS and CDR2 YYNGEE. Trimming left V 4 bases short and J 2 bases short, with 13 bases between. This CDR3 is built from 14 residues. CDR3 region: CASSPPGPPYEQYF. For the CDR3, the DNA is TGTGCCAGCAGCCCCCCCGGGCCGCCCTACGAGCAGTACTTC.

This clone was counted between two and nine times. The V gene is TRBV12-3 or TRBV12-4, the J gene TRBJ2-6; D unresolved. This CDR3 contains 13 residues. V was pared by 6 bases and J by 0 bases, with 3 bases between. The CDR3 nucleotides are TGTGCCAGCAGAATCTCTGGGGCCAACGTCCTGACTTTC. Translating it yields CASRISGANVLTF.

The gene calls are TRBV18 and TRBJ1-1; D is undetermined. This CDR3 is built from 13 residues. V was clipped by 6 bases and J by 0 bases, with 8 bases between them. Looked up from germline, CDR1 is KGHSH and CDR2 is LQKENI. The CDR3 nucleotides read TGTGCCAGCTCGACTACACTGAACACTGAAGCTTTCTTT. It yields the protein CASSTTLNTEAFF.

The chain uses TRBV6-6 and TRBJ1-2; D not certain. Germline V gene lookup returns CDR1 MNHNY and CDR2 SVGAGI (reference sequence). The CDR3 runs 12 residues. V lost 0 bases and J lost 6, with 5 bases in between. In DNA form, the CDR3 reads TGTGCCAGCAGTTACTCGAGTAATGGCTACACCTTC. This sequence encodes CASSYSSNGYTF.

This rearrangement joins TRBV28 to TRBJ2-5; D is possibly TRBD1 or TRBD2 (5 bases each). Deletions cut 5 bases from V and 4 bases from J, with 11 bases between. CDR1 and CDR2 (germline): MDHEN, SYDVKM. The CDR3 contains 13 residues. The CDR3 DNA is TGTGCCAGCAGTGACGGGACCCTAGAGACCCAGTACTTC. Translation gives CASSDGTLETQYF.

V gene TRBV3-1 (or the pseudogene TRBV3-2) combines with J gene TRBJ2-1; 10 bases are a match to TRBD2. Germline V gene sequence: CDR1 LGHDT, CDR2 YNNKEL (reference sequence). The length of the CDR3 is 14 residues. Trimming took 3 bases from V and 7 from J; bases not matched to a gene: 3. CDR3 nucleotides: TGTGCCAGCAGCCATGCTAGCGGGGGTAATGAGCAGTTCTTC. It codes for CASSHASGGNEQFF.

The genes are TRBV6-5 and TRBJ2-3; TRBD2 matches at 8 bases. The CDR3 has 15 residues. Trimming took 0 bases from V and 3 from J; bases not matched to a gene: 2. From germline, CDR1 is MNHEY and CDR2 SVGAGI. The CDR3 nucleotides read TGTGCCAGCAGTTACTCCGGGAGGGGAACAGATACGCAGTATTTT. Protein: CASSYSGRGTDTQYF.

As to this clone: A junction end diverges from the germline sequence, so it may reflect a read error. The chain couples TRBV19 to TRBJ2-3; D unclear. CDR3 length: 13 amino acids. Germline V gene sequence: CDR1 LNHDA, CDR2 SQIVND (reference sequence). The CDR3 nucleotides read TGTGCCAGTAGTATTTTTAGCAGAGATACGCAGTATTTT. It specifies CASSIFSRDTQYF.

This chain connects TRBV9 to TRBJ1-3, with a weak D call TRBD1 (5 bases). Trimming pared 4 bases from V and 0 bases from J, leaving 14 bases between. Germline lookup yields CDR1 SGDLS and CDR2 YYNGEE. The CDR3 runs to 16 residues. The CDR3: CASSLTWGNSGNTIYF. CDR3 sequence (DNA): TGTGCCAGCAGCTTAACATGGGGGAACTCTGGAAACACCATATATTTT.

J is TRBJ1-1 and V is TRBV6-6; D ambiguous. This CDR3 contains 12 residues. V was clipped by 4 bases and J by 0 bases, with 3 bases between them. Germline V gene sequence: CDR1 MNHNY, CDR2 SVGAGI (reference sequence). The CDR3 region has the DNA TGTGCCAGCAGTTTCTTGAACACTGAAGCTTTCTTT. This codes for CASSFLNTEAFF.

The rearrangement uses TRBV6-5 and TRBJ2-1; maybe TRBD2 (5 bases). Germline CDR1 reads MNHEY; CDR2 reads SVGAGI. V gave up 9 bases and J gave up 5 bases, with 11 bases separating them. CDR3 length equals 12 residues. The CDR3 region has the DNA TGTGCCAGTAAGGGAGTTAACAATGAGCAGTTCTTC. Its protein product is CASKGVNNEQFF.

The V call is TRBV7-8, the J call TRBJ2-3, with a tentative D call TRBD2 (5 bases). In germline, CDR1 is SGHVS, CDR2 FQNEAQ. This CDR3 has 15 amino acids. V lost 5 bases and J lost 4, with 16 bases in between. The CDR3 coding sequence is TGTGCCAGCAGCGAAAATTGGTTCGGGGCAGATACGCAGTATTTT. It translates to CASSENWFGADTQYF.

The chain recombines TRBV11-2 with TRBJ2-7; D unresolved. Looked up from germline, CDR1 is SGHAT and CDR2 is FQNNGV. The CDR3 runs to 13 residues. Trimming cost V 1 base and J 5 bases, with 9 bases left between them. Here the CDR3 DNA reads TGTGCCAGCAGCTTAGGACTCCGGGACGAGCAGTACTTC. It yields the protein CASSLGLRDEQYF.

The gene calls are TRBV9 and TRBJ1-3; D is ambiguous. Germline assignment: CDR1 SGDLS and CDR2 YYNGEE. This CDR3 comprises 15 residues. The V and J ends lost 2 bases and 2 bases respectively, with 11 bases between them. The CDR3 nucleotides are TGTGCCAGCAGCGTGGCAGTCGATACTGGAAACACCATATATTTT. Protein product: CASSVAVDTGNTIYF.

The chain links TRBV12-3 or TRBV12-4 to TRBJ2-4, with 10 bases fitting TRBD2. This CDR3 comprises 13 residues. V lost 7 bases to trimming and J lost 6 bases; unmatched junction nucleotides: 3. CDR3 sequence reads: CASKQREGNIQYF. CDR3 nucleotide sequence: TGTGCCAGCAAACAGCGGGAGGGAAACATTCAGTACTTC.

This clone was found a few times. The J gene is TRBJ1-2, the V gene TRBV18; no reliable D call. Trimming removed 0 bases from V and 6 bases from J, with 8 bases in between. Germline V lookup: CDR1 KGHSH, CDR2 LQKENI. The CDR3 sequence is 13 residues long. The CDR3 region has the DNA TGTGCCAGCTCACCACCACCGCGTGATGGCTACACCTTC. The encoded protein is CASSPPPRDGYTF.